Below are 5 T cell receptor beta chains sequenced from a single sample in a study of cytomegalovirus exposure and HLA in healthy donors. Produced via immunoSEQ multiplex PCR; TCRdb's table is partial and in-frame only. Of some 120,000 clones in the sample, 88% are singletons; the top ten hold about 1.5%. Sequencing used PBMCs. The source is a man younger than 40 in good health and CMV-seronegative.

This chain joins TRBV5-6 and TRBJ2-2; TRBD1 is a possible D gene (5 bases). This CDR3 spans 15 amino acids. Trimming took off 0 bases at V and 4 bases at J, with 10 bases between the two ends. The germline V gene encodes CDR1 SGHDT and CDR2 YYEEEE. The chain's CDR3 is CASSLGRVVTGELFF. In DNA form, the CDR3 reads TGTGCCAGCAGCTTGGGCAGGGTAGTCACCGGGGAGCTGTTTTTT.

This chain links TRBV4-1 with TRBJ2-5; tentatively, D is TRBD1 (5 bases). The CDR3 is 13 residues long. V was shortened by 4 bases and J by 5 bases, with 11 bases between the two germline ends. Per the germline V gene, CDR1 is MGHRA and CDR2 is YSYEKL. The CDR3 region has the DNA TGCGCCAGCAGCCTCCTATACAGGGAGACCCAGTACTTC. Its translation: CASSLLYRETQYF.

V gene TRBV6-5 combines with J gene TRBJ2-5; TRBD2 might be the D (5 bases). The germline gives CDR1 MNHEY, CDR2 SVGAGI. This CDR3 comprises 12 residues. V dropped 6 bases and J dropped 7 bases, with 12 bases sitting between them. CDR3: CASRVLEGTQYF. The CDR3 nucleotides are TGTGCCAGCAGGGTACTAGAGGGGACCCAGTACTTC.

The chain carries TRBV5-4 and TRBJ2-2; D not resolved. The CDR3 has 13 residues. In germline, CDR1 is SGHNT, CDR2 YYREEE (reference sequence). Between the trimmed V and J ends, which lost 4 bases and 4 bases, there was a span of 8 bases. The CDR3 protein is CASSRRGTGELFF. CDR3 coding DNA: TGTGCCAGCAGCCGTAGAGGCACCGGGGAGCTGTTTTTT.

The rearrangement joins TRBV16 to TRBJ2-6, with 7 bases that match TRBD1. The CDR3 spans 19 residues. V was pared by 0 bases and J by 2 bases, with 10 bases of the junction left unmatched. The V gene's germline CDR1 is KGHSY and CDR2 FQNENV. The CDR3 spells CASSQSGGGQSAGANVLTF. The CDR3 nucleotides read TGTGCCAGCAGCCAATCAGGTGGGGGACAGTCTGCTGGGGCCAACGTCCTGACTTTC.